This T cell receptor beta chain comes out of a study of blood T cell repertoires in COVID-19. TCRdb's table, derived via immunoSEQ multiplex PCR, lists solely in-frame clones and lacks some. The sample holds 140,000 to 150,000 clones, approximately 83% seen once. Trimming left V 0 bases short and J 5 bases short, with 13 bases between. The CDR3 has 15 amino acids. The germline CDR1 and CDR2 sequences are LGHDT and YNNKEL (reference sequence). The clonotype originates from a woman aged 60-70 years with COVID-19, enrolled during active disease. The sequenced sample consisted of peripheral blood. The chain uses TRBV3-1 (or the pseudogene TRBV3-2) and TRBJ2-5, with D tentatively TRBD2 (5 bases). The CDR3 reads CASSQDLPSRETQYF. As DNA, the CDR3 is TGTGCCAGCAGCCAAGATCTGCCTAGCCGTGAGACCCAGTACTTC.